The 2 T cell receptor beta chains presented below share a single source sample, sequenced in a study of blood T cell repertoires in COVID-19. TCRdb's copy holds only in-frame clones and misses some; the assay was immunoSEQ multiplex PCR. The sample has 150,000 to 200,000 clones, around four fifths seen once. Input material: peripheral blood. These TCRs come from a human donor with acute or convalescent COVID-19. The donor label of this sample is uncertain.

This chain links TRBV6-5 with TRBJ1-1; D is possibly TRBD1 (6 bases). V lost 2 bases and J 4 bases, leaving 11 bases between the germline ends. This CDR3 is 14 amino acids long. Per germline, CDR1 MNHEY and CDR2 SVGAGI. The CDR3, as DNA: TGTGCCAGCAGTTACAGGGGGTTGTTCACTGAAGCTTTCTTT. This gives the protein CASSYRGLFTEAFF.

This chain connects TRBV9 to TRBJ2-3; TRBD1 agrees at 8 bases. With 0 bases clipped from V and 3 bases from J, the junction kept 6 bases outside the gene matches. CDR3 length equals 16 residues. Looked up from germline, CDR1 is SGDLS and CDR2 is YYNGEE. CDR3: CASSVAQGAWTDTQYF. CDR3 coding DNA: TGTGCCAGCAGCGTAGCCCAGGGGGCATGGACAGATACGCAGTATTTT.